A single sample gave rise to the 28 T cell receptor beta chains below, sequenced in a study of shared clonotypes between healthy human individuals. The table came from immunoSEQ multiplex PCR; TCRdb's copy has only in-frame clones and leaves some out. The sample has approximately 2,000,000 clones; 80% to 95% are singletons. Selected positively for CCR7 and CD45RO-negative, naive CD8 cells excluded terminally differentiated effector memory CD45RA+ cells. Sequencing input: naive CD8+ T cells from PBMCs. All receptors derive from a young man in good health. Some clones in this sample may be carry-over from other donors' samples.

This chain joins TRBV7-9 and TRBJ2-3; D possibly corresponds to TRBD2 (6 bases). The CDR3 consists of 16 residues. Trimming took off 1 base at V and 1 base at J, with 12 bases between the two ends. Germline CDR1 SEHNR, CDR2 FQNEAQ (reference sequence). CDR3 sequence: CASSLEQRRGTDTQYF. Here the CDR3 DNA reads TGTGCCAGCAGCTTAGAGCAGCGGAGGGGCACAGATACGCAGTATTTT.

In regard to this clone: Within the sample, other DNA sequences also encode this same CDR3. The chain employs TRBV10-3 and TRBJ2-7, with D uncertain. This CDR3 comprises 13 residues. Germline CDR1 ENHRY, CDR2 SYGVKD. V dropped 0 bases and J dropped 0 bases, with 3 bases sitting between them. CDR3 sequence reads: CAISESSSYEQYF. The CDR3 coding sequence is TGTGCCATCAGTGAGTCTTCCTCCTACGAGCAGTACTTC.

This CDR3 is CASAGGMNTEAFF. In DNA, the CDR3 is TGTGCCAGCGCCGGGGGCATGAACACTGAAGCTTTCTTT. This rearrangement joins TRBV6-1 to TRBJ1-1; D may be TRBD1 (6 bases). Germline-derived CDR1 and CDR2 are MNHNS and SASEGT. V lost 8 bases and J lost 0, with 10 bases in between. The CDR3 is made up of 13 amino acids.

The V and J genes are TRBV5-4 and TRBJ2-1, with D possibly matching TRBD2 (6 bases). Trimming shortened V by 0 bases and J by 0 bases, and 10 bases separated the two germline ends. The germline V gene encodes CDR1 SGHNT and CDR2 YYREEE (reference sequence). The CDR3 extends over 16 amino acids. Here the CDR3 reads CASSLASARSYNEQFF. The CDR3 nucleotides are TGTGCCAGCAGCTTGGCTAGCGCACGCTCCTACAATGAGCAGTTCTTC.

This clone is a singleton in its sample. The chain uses TRBV7-3 and TRBJ2-3; weak D call: TRBD2 (6 bases). The CDR3 spans 17 residues. Germline lookup yields CDR1 SGHTA and CDR2 FQGTGA. V lost 6 bases to trimming and J lost 6 bases, with 25 bases between them. CDR3 loop: CASSLGPGTYPADTQYF. The CDR3 nucleotides read TGTGCCAGCAGTTTAGGCCCCGGGACTTACCCAGCGGATACGCAGTATTTT.

Concerning this clone: Other DNA sequences in this specimen translate into the identical CDR3. The chain recombines TRBV19 with TRBJ1-2, with D possibly matching TRBD1 (5 bases). The V end was cut by 1 base, the J end by 6 bases, with 6 bases between. CDR3 length: 12 residues. CDR1 is LNHDA and CDR2 is SQIVND in the germline V gene (reference sequence). CDR3 DNA sequence: TGTGCCAGTAGTATAGGAGGGGATGGCTACACCTTC. Amino acids: CASSIGGDGYTF.

CDR3 DNA sequence: TGTGCCAGTAGTATAGATCAACAGCAAAGTGAAGCTTTCTTT. Its translation: CASSIDQQQSEAFF. This chain connects TRBV19 to TRBJ1-1; D remains ambiguous. The CDR3 is 14 residues long. Trimming took 0 bases from V and 7 from J, leaving 12 bases between them. Germline V gene data show CDR1 as LNHDA and CDR2 as SQIVND (reference sequence).

V and J are TRBV28 and TRBJ2-7; 7 bases agree with TRBD2. The germline V gene has CDR1 MDHEN and CDR2 SYDVKM. The length of the CDR3 is 16 residues. V shed 5 bases and J 5 bases; nucleotides not matched to a gene: 15. The CDR3 protein is CASSPAWEGGAHEQYF. The CDR3 DNA sequence: TGTGCCAGCAGTCCCGCGTGGGAGGGAGGTGCCCACGAGCAGTACTTC.

Concerning this clone itself: This sample includes further DNA sequences coding for the same CDR3. The J gene is TRBJ1-3, the V gene TRBV9; D not certain. The CDR3 has 13 residues. Trimming stripped 3 bases from V and 0 bases from J, with 4 bases between. The V gene's germline CDR1 is SGDLS and CDR2 YYNGEE. The CDR3 spells CASSGDSGNTIYF. The DNA of the CDR3 is TGTGCCAGCAGCGGGGACTCTGGAAACACCATATATTTT.

The chain joins TRBV29-1 to TRBJ2-7; D unclear. CDR3 size: 12 residues. With 6 bases removed from V and 2 bases from J, the gap between germline ends came to 11 bases. The germline V gene has CDR1 SQVTM and CDR2 ANQGSEA. The chain's CDR3 is CSVSTHPYEQYF. The CDR3 nucleotides read TGCAGCGTCTCCACGCACCCCTACGAGCAGTACTTC.

The V and J genes are TRBV5-6 and TRBJ1-5; D not resolved. The CDR3 runs to 12 residues. The V end was cut by 6 bases, the J end by 6 bases, with 10 bases between. CDR1 is SGHDT and CDR2 is YYEEEE in the germline V gene. The CDR3 bases are TGTGCCAGCAAGCGGGCAAGTCAGCCCCAGCATTTT. Protein product: CASKRASQPQHF.

The V and J genes are TRBV5-1 and TRBJ2-7; no clear D. V was trimmed by 2 bases and J by 7 bases, leaving 16 bases between them. Germline CDR1 reads SGHRS; CDR2 reads YFSETQ. This CDR3 has 14 residues. The CDR3 nucleotides are TGCGCCAGCAGCTTCCGGTATTCTCCCCTGGAGCAGTACTTC. Translating it yields CASSFRYSPLEQYF.

This chain uses TRBV27 with TRBJ2-7; 7 nucleotides match TRBD2. The length of the CDR3 is 15 residues. Germline trimming cut 3 bases from V and 1 base from J; bases unmatched to any gene: 6. Germline CDR1 MNHEY, CDR2 SMNVEV (reference sequence). The CDR3 here is CASSFALAASYEQYF. CDR3 bases: TGTGCCAGCAGTTTTGCGCTAGCGGCATCCTACGAGCAGTACTTC.

This CDR3 is CASSFRPGQGSWEQYF. The CDR3 nucleotides read TGTGCCAGCAGTTTCAGACCGGGACAGGGGTCTTGGGAGCAGTACTTC. The chain couples TRBV27 to TRBJ2-7, with 10 bases fitting TRBD1. Trimming took 3 bases from V and 7 from J; bases not matched to a gene: 12. This CDR3 region has 16 residues. The germline V gene encodes CDR1 MNHEY and CDR2 SMNVEV (reference sequence).

The rearrangement links TRBV7-6 to TRBJ2-3; 9 positions match TRBD2. Germline lookup yields CDR1 SGHVS and CDR2 FNYEAQ. V shed 0 bases and J 0 bases; nucleotides not matched to a gene: 7. The CDR3 is 18 amino acids. CDR3 in amino acids: CASSLAMITSGSTDTQYF. In DNA form, the CDR3 reads TGTGCCAGCAGCTTAGCGATGATAACTAGCGGGAGCACAGATACGCAGTATTTT.

This rearrangement joins TRBV5-1 to TRBJ1-2; TRBD1 might be the D (5 bases). With 7 bases removed from V and 2 bases from J, the gap between germline ends came to 12 bases. The CDR3 contains 13 residues. Germline V gene sequence: CDR1 SGHRS, CDR2 YFSETQ. CDR3 nucleotides: TGCGCCAGCGGTGCCAGGGAAAACTATGGCTACACCTTC. As protein: CASGARENYGYTF.

The genes are TRBV4-3 and TRBJ2-2; 8 nucleotides line up with TRBD1. CDR1 and CDR2 (germline): LGHNA, YSLEER. This CDR3 is 19 amino acids long. The V gene end was trimmed by 0 bases and the J gene end by 7 bases; junction bases not matched to a gene: 16. The DNA of the CDR3 is TGCGCCAGCAGCCAAGATCTGGGGACAGGCGCCTGGGGCGGCGGGGAGCTGTTTTTT. This sequence encodes CASSQDLGTGAWGGGELFF.

This clone was seen a few times. The rearrangement uses TRBV6-1 and TRBJ2-1, with D perhaps matching TRBD1 (8 bases). Germline V gene sequence: CDR1 MNHNS, CDR2 SASEGT. Trimming removed 3 bases at V and 7 bases at J, with 13 bases between. The CDR3 is 14 residues long. The CDR3 region has the DNA TGTGCCAGCAGTGATGGACAGGGACTAAATGAGCAGTTCTTC. The encoded protein is CASSDGQGLNEQFF.

This clone appeared once. The chain combines TRBV11-2 with TRBJ2-1, with unresolved D. CDR1 is SGHAT, CDR2 FQNNGV, per germline. This CDR3 contains 17 residues. Trimming shortened V by 2 bases and J by 1 base, and 15 bases separated the two germline ends. CDR3 amino acids: CASSLTVGRTSYNEQFF. The CDR3 nucleotides read TGTGCCAGCAGCTTAACGGTCGGACGCACATCCTACAATGAGCAGTTCTTC.

The chain uses TRBV4-2 and TRBJ2-5; 12 bases match TRBD2. This CDR3 contains 16 residues. Looked up from germline, CDR1 is LGHNA and CDR2 is YNFKEQ. J was trimmed by 5 bases and V by 1 base; bases with no gene match: 5. The CDR3: CASSQGTSGATETQYF. CDR3 DNA: TGTGCCAGCAGCCAAGGGACTAGCGGGGCGACGGAGACCCAGTACTTC.

The chain uses TRBV5-1 and TRBJ2-3; 8 bases agree with TRBD2. The CDR3 totals 16 residues. Germline CDR1 reads SGHRS; CDR2 reads YFSETQ. V lost 3 bases and J lost 7; bases outside the gene matches: 13. The CDR3 loop is CASSSYSGITRHTQYF. The CDR3 nucleotides read TGCGCCAGCAGCTCCTATAGCGGGATAACCCGGCATACGCAGTATTTT.

The chain couples TRBV30 to TRBJ1-3, with D unresolved. The CDR3 contains 15 residues. V lost 1 base, J lost 2 bases, and 12 bases lay in between. CDR1 and CDR2 from the germline V gene are GTSNPN and SVGIG (reference sequence). The CDR3 loop reads CAWSAGRYTGNTIYF. CDR3 DNA sequence: TGTGCCTGGAGTGCAGGACGATACACTGGAAACACCATATATTTT.

The chain combines TRBV11-2 with TRBJ1-2; D call uncertain. Germline V CDR1 and CDR2: SGHAT, FQNNGV. V was cut by 1 base and J by 0 bases, with 9 bases left in between. The CDR3 totals 15 residues. The CDR3 bases are TGTGCCAGCAGCTTAGTTGCGGGAACTAACTATGGCTACACCTTC. This codes for CASSLVAGTNYGYTF.

The genes are TRBV27 and TRBJ2-3, with 9 bases matching TRBD2. The CDR3 spans 14 residues. CDR1 and CDR2 from the germline V gene are MNHEY and SMNVEV (reference sequence). V dropped 7 bases and J dropped 2; count of bases not matched to a gene: 4. The CDR3 reads CASTEREATDTQYF. CDR3 nucleotide sequence: TGTGCCAGCACGGAGCGGGAGGCCACAGATACGCAGTATTTT.

The J gene is TRBJ2-5, the V gene TRBV9, with 16 bases fitting TRBD2. The CDR3 spans 16 residues. The trim removed 7 bases at V and 4 bases at J, leaving 7 bases unmatched. The V gene's germline CDR1 is SGDLS and CDR2 YYNGEE. DNA of the CDR3: TGTGCCAGCGAAGGGACTAGCGGGAGGGCAGGAGAGACCCAGTACTTC. Protein sequence: CASEGTSGRAGETQYF.

The V call is TRBV28, the J call TRBJ1-5, with D hard to call. The V and J ends lost 2 bases and 7 bases respectively, with 12 bases between them. The CDR3 contains 14 residues. Germline V lookup: CDR1 MDHEN, CDR2 SYDVKM. The CDR3 reads CASSLRSQIQPQHF. CDR3 DNA: TGTGCCAGCAGTTTAAGAAGTCAGATCCAGCCCCAGCATTTT. The whole variable domain, filled in from reference TRBV28 and TRBJ1-5, reads DVKVTQSSRYLVKRTGEKVFLECVQDMDHENMFWYRQDPGLGLRLIYFSYDVKMKEKGDIPEGYSVSREKKERFSLILESASTNQTSMYLCASSLRSQIQPQHFGDGTRLSIL.

The V and J genes are TRBV6-5 and TRBJ2-1, with 9 bases aligning to TRBD2. CDR1 MNHEY and CDR2 SVGAGI come from the germline V gene. J lost 4 bases, V lost 6 bases, and 7 bases had no gene match. The CDR3 totals 15 residues. The DNA for the CDR3 is TGTGCCAGCAGAATCCTAGCGGGGATTTACAATGAGCAGTTCTTC. Residues: CASRILAGIYNEQFF.

As for this clone: The sample carries other DNA sequences with the same CDR3. The chain uses TRBV7-2 and TRBJ2-2; D is undetermined. Germline V gene sequence: CDR1 SGHTA, CDR2 FQGNSA. The CDR3 is 12 residues long. Trimming shortened V by 5 bases and J by 6 bases, and 7 bases separated the two germline ends. This CDR3 is CASSLRAGELFF. The CDR3 DNA is TGTGCCAGCAGCCTACGCGCCGGGGAGCTGTTTTTT.